This entry lists 11 T cell receptor beta chains sequenced from one sample in a study of post-analysis software for immune sequencing data (dated by TCRdb to the mid-2010s). No antigen has been identified for these receptors. What the study reported, not specific to this receptor: Patients showed significantly higher frequencies than controls for about 5 TRBV segments, among them TRBV5-6, TRBV5-1 and TRBV20-1.

Receptor libraries were prepared by PCR. The sample was run on an Illumina HiSeq 2500. To reduce PCR and sequencing biases, unique molecular identifiers were incorporated into the TCR beta cDNA libraries. The public reads were reanalyzed by TCRdb: fastp trimming at Q25, MiXCR alignment, in-frame beta chains only. Rows are unified per CDR3 protein, each entry keeping the most common DNA and genes. Present in this sample are roughly 700,000 distinct CDR3 sequences, 25% to 30% of which were seen just once. Of the sample, about 0.5% is held by the ten largest clones. The specimen sequenced was blood. All receptors derive from a girl aged 5-17 years with multiple sclerosis.

This clonotype has only a few counts. The chain combines TRBV7-9 with TRBJ1-2, with TRBD1 as a possible D gene (6 bases). The CDR3 contains 17 residues. Trimming left V 2 bases short and J 2 bases short, with 18 bases between. Germline loops: CDR1 SEHNR, CDR2 FQNEAQ (reference sequence). The DNA for the CDR3 is TGTGCCAGCAGCTTACCAGGGTCAGGGGTACTAAACTATGGCTACACCTTC. It codes for CASSLPGSGVLNYGYTF. The full variable domain, rest sourced from reference TRBV7-9 and TRBJ1-2, is DTGVSQNPRHKITKRGQNVTFRCDPISEHNRLYWYRQTLGQGPEFLTYFQNEAQLEKSRLLSDRFSAERPKGSFSTLEIQRTEQGDSAMYLCASSLPGSGVLNYGYTFGSGTRLTVV.

In DNA form, the CDR3 reads TGTGCCAGCAGTTCACTACGGACAGGTGGCTCCTACAATGAGCAGTTCTTC. It codes for CASSSLRTGGSYNEQFF. The V and J genes are TRBV27 and TRBJ2-1, with 7 bases lining up with TRBD1. CDR3 size: 17 residues. The junction had 9 bases not matched to a gene; V was cut back by 4 bases and J by 0 bases. Per the germline V gene, CDR1 is MNHEY and CDR2 is SMNVEV (reference sequence).

In nucleotides, the CDR3 is TGTGCCAGCAGCTCGCGGGGAGGGGACTATGGCTACACCTTC. Translated: CASSSRGGDYGYTF. The rearrangement links TRBV7-2 to TRBJ1-2; tentatively, D is TRBD1 (5 bases). CDR1 and CDR2 (germline): SGHTA, FQGNSA. Trimming stripped 4 bases from V and 3 bases from J, with 12 bases between. The length of the CDR3 is 14 residues.

The gene calls are TRBV5-1 and TRBJ2-3, with D uncertain. V lost 4 bases and J lost 3, with 12 bases in between. Germline lookup yields CDR1 SGHRS and CDR2 YFSETQ. CDR3 length: 14 amino acids. CDR3 nucleotides: TGCGCCAGCAGCGCTATAGCTGATACAGATACGCAGTATTTT. Its translation is CASSAIADTDTQYF.

The rearrangement uses TRBV6-1 and TRBJ1-2, with D hard to call. Germline assignment: CDR1 MNHNS and CDR2 SASEGT. Between the trimmed V and J ends, which lost 8 bases and 2 bases, there was a span of 6 bases. This CDR3 is built from 11 residues. This CDR3 reads CASVENYGYTF. The CDR3 DNA is TGTGCCAGCGTTGAGAACTATGGCTACACCTTC.

The chain joins TRBV12-3 or TRBV12-4 to TRBJ2-7, with 7 bases aligning to TRBD1. The CDR3 totals 14 residues. The V segment lost 5 bases and the J segment 7 bases; nucleotides outside the gene matches: 11. CDR3 region: CASSVRGGGWEQYF. DNA of the CDR3: TGTGCCAGCAGTGTTAGAGGGGGCGGGTGGGAGCAGTACTTC.

Comments on this clonotype: This may stem from a read error, because a much larger clone lies one nucleotide away. The chain couples TRBV29-1 to TRBJ2-7; 10 nucleotides line up with TRBD2. The CDR3 has 12 residues. Germline V gene lookup returns CDR1 SQVTM and CDR2 ANQGSEA. The V segment lost 3 bases and the J segment 7 bases; nucleotides outside the gene matches: 3. The CDR3 nucleotides are TGCAGCGTTGATACTAGCGGGGATGAGCAGTACTTC. Its protein is CSVDTSGDEQYF.

The gene calls are TRBV7-2 and TRBJ2-7, with D perhaps TRBD2 (6 bases). Germline V gene sequence: CDR1 SGHTA, CDR2 FQGNSA. The CDR3 covers 16 residues. The germline V and J ends were trimmed by 1 base and 3 bases, with 16 bases remaining between them. The CDR3 loop is CASSLVGSSGLYEQYF. The CDR3 region has the DNA TGTGCCAGCAGCTTAGTTGGGAGTAGCGGCCTCTACGAGCAGTACTTC.

This clonotype has more than one count but fewer than ten. The chain combines TRBV5-5 with TRBJ2-7; possible D gene TRBD2, 6 bases. Germline V gene data show CDR1 as SGHKS and CDR2 as YYEKEE (reference sequence). The CDR3 runs to 14 residues. Trimming shortened V by 4 bases and J by 4 bases, and 15 bases separated the two germline ends. DNA for the CDR3: TGTGCCAGCAGCGGGAGGACGGAGATGTACGAGCAGTACTTC. Its protein product is CASSGRTEMYEQYF.

The chain joins TRBV6-1 to TRBJ2-5; 7 nucleotides match TRBD2. The V and J ends lost 1 base and 2 bases, in that order; junction bases with no gene match: 4. The CDR3 has 15 residues. The germline V gene has CDR1 MNHNS and CDR2 SASEGT. CDR3 sequence reads: CASSEGALAQETQYF. DNA of the CDR3: TGTGCCAGCAGTGAAGGGGCACTAGCGCAAGAGACCCAGTACTTC.

J is TRBJ1-2 and V is TRBV6-6; weak D call: TRBD1 (5 bases). CDR1 and CDR2 (germline): MNHNY, SVGAGI (reference sequence). Trimming stripped 0 bases from V and 3 bases from J, with 5 bases between. This CDR3 is built from 13 residues. The chain's CDR3 is CASSYSTDYGYTF. In DNA form, the CDR3 reads TGTGCCAGCAGTTACTCGACAGACTATGGCTACACCTTC.